Below are 14 T cell receptor beta chains sequenced from a single sample in a study of cytomegalovirus exposure and HLA in healthy donors. 13 Jbeta primers and 60 Vbeta primers were used for the PCR. Here immunoSEQ multiplex PCR was the method, and the copy in TCRdb shows in-frame clones only, minus some. This sample has 100,000 to 150,000 clones; over 70% occur once, and the top ten carry about 3.9%. Material: PBMCs. The receptors shown here come from a man younger than 35 in good health and CMV-seropositive.

The chain recombines TRBV27 with TRBJ1-1, with 7 bases identical to TRBD1. CDR1 is MNHEY, CDR2 SMNVEV, per germline (reference sequence). V lost 6 bases to trimming and J lost 7 bases; unmatched junction nucleotides: 11. The CDR3 has 14 residues. CDR3 DNA: TGTGCCAGCAGAATCAAACAGGGGTGGGGTGAAGCTTTCTTT. Translating it yields CASRIKQGWGEAFF.

This rearrangement joins TRBV9 to TRBJ2-1; 13 nucleotides match TRBD2. Germline CDR1 SGDLS, CDR2 YYNGEE. CDR3 length equals 15 residues. The ends lost 3 bases at V and 3 bases at J; junction bases unmatched: 0. Here the CDR3 reads CASSGLAGGYNEQFF. For the CDR3, the DNA is TGTGCCAGCAGCGGACTAGCGGGGGGCTACAATGAGCAGTTCTTC.

This clone appeared once. J is TRBJ1-1 and V is TRBV7-2; the D gene is possibly TRBD1 (5 bases). Germline lookup yields CDR1 SGHTA and CDR2 FQGNSA. CDR3 length: 15 amino acids. Trimming removed 0 bases from V and 0 bases from J, with 8 bases in between. The CDR3 DNA is TGTGCCAGCAGCTTAGCGACAGCCTTGAACACTGAAGCTTTCTTT. Protein: CASSLATALNTEAFF.

This chain joins TRBV7-2 and TRBJ2-5; 8 bases line up with TRBD1. Germline V lookup: CDR1 SGHTA, CDR2 FQGNSA. Trimming at V came to 4 bases and at J to 1 base, leaving 11 bases not matched to a gene. The CDR3 has 17 residues. In DNA form, the CDR3 reads TGTGCCAGCAGCTACCAATTCCAAGGACAGGGCCAAGAGACCCAGTACTTC. Its protein is CASSYQFQGQGQETQYF.

The chain links TRBV7-8 to TRBJ2-5; maybe TRBD1 (6 bases). The V end was cut by 0 bases, the J end by 5 bases, with 13 bases between. CDR3 length: 15 amino acids. Germline V gives CDR1 SGHVS, CDR2 FQNEAQ. CDR3 protein: CASSLAAGVYETQYF. DNA of the CDR3: TGTGCCAGCAGCTTAGCGGCAGGGGTGTATGAGACCCAGTACTTC. Full variable domain (rest looked up from reference TRBV7-8 and TRBJ2-5): GAGVSQSPRYKVAKRGQDVALRCDPISGHVSLFWYQQALGQGPEFLTYFQNEAQLDKSGLPSDRFFAERPEGSVSTLKIQRTQQEDSAVYLCASSLAAGVYETQYFGPGTRLLVL.

The chain is built from TRBV19 and TRBJ2-2; D is possibly TRBD2 (6 bases). Per the germline V gene, CDR1 is LNHDA and CDR2 is SQIVND (reference sequence). The CDR3 loop spans 15 amino acids. V lost 5 bases to trimming and J lost 6 bases, with 16 bases between them. CDR3 residues: CASSLQGGIAGELFF. CDR3 in DNA: TGTGCCAGTAGTCTCCAGGGAGGAATAGCCGGGGAGCTGTTTTTT.

V and J are TRBV5-1 and TRBJ1-1; no reliable D call. The CDR3 spans 13 residues. From germline, CDR1 is SGHRS and CDR2 YFSETQ. V lost 0 bases and J 3 bases, leaving 6 bases between the germline ends. The CDR3 reads CASSLVPDTEAFF. CDR3 nucleotides: TGCGCCAGCAGCTTGGTACCGGACACTGAAGCTTTCTTT.

The V gene is TRBV2, the J gene TRBJ1-5; D is unclear. Trimming shortened V by 11 bases and J by 2 bases, and 13 bases separated the two germline ends. This CDR3 region has 13 residues. Germline lookup yields CDR1 SNHLY and CDR2 FYNNEI. The DNA of the CDR3 is TGTGCCGGCTCGTCAACAGGCAATCAGCCCCAGCATTTT. It encodes CAGSSTGNQPQHF.

The genes are TRBV27 and TRBJ1-3, with TRBD1 matching over 7 bases. This CDR3 comprises 15 residues. Germline V CDR1 and CDR2: MNHEY, SMNVEV (reference sequence). After removal of 8 bases from V and 0 bases from J, the junction contained 7 bases not matched to a gene. The CDR3 region has the DNA TGTGCCAGCCCGACCTGGGACAGCTCTGGAAACACCATATATTTT. Translated: CASPTWDSSGNTIYF.

This clone has only a few counts. This chain joins TRBV6-5 and TRBJ1-1; 7 bases fit TRBD1. V trimming: 2 bases; J trimming: 3 bases; junction bases outside the gene matches: 3. The CDR3 totals 14 residues. CDR1 MNHEY and CDR2 SVGAGI come from the germline V gene. CDR3 sequence reads: CASSYIGQDTEAFF. In nucleotides, the CDR3 is TGTGCCAGCAGTTACATCGGACAGGACACTGAAGCTTTCTTT.

V and J are TRBV19 and TRBJ2-5; D is undetermined. Trimming took off 0 bases at V and 5 bases at J, with 7 bases between the two ends. Germline V CDR1 and CDR2: LNHDA, SQIVND (reference sequence). There are 13 residues in the CDR3. The CDR3 region has the DNA TGTGCCAGTAGTATAGATCCGTCTGAGACCCAGTACTTC. Translated, it gives CASSIDPSETQYF.

The CDR3 spells CASSLSGISQETQYF. CDR3 nucleotides: TGTGCCAGCAGCTTGTCAGGGATCAGCCAAGAGACCCAGTACTTC. The chain joins TRBV5-6 to TRBJ2-5; D perhaps matches TRBD1 (5 bases). V was shortened by 1 base and J by 1 base, with 11 bases between the two germline ends. The CDR3 has 15 residues. CDR1 is SGHDT, CDR2 YYEEEE, per germline.

This rearrangement joins TRBV14 to TRBJ1-1, with D possibly matching TRBD1 (6 bases). V was trimmed by 2 bases and J by 3 bases, leaving 19 bases between them. Germline lookup yields CDR1 SGHDN and CDR2 FVKESK. This CDR3 is built from 17 residues. Here the CDR3 reads CASSQLGTPKGDTEAFF. The CDR3 DNA sequence: TGTGCCAGCAGCCAATTGGGGACACCCAAAGGAGACACTGAAGCTTTCTTT. Looking up the rest from reference TRBV14 and TRBJ1-1 gives the full variable domain: EAGVTQFPSHSVIEKGQTVTLRCDPISGHDNLYWYRRVMGKEIKFLLHFVKESKQDESGMPNNRFLAERTGGTYSTLKVQPAELEDSGVYFCASSQLGTPKGDTEAFFGQGTRLTVV.

The chain recombines TRBV7-9 with TRBJ2-5, with D possibly TRBD1 on 6 matching bases. Trimming shortened V by 4 bases and J by 2 bases, and 14 bases separated the two germline ends. The CDR3 length is 15 residues. Per the germline V gene, CDR1 is SEHNR and CDR2 is FQNEAQ (reference sequence). CDR3 residues: CASSSPGQPQETQYF. The CDR3 coding sequence is TGTGCCAGCAGCTCGCCCGGACAGCCACAAGAGACCCAGTACTTC.